The rows below give T cell receptor beta chains drawn from one sample of a study of blood T cell repertoires in COVID-19. Clones were sequenced by immunoSEQ multiplex PCR, and TCRdb holds only the in-frame ones, with some missing. The repertoire has over 45,000 clones, 87% of them found once; the top ten carry about 3.6%. The source material was peripheral blood. The receptors derive from a man in his forties with COVID-19, enrolled during active disease. The CDR3 runs from the conserved cysteine through the conserved F or W. Each record gives: clone size, D gene, V gene, J gene, CDR3 protein, CDR3 DNA. A D gene is named only where the DNA matches it firmly. Clone size is stated in some rows and not others, as once, few, many or a class when expanded.

size: -
D: -
V: TRBV10-3
J: TRBJ1-2
CDR3: CAISPRGKDYGYTF
DNA: TGTGCCATCAGCCCAAGGGGGAAGGACTATGGCTACACCTTC

size: -
D: -
V: TRBV6-1
J: TRBJ1-2
CDR3: CASSPGNYGYTF
DNA: TGTGCCAGCAGTCCAGGGAACTATGGCTACACCTTC

size: -
D: -
V: TRBV30
J: TRBJ1-2
CDR3: CAWSGDGANYGYTF
DNA: TGTGCCTGGAGCGGGGATGGGGCTAACTATGGCTACACCTTC

size: medium-sized
D: TRBD2
V: TRBV9
J: TRBJ2-7
CDR3: CASSATGTSFDEQYF
DNA: TGTGCCAGCAGCGCAACCGGGACTAGCTTCGACGAGCAGTACTTC

size: -
D: TRBD1
V: TRBV14
J: TRBJ1-2
CDR3: CASSLGQGYNLIYGYTF
DNA: TGTGCCAGCAGCCTCGGACAGGGTTATAATCTGATCTATGGCTACACCTTC

size: -
D: TRBD1
V: TRBV28
J: TRBJ1-1
CDR3: CASSSLGTAPEAFF
DNA: TGTGCCAGCAGCTCATTGGGGACAGCTCCTGAAGCTTTCTTT

size: -
D: TRBD1
V: TRBV10-3
J: TRBJ2-3
CDR3: CAISEPPPLTGVKYF
DNA: TGTGCCATCAGTGAGCCCCCCCCGCTGACAGGGGTTAAGTATTTT

size: -
D: TRBD2
V: TRBV3-1/TRBV3-2
J: TRBJ2-5
CDR3: CASLLAGGPGETQYF
DNA: TGTGCCAGCCTTCTAGCGGGAGGGCCGGGAGAGACCCAGTACTTC

size: -
D: -
V: TRBV25-1
J: TRBJ1-6
CDR3: CASSGAGASSYNSPLHF
DNA: TGTGCCAGCAGTGGGGCTGGGGCGAGCTCCTATAATTCACCCCTCCACTTT

size: -
D: TRBD2
V: TRBV7-2
J: TRBJ2-1
CDR3: CASSLSPGGSWANEQFF
DNA: TGTGCCAGCAGCTTAAGCCCCGGCGGGAGTTGGGCCAATGAGCAGTTCTTC

size: -
D: TRBD2
V: TRBV6-2/TRBV6-3
J: TRBJ2-7
CDR3: CASSYSMGLAGVRTYEQYF
DNA: TGTGCCAGCAGTTACTCGATGGGACTAGCGGGAGTCCGAACCTACGAGCAGTACTTC

size: -
D: -
V: TRBV10-3
J: TRBJ2-1
CDR3: CAIAREQSYNEQFF
DNA: TGTGCCATCGCTAGGGAGCAATCCTACAATGAGCAGTTCTTC

size: -
D: TRBD2
V: TRBV10-1
J: TRBJ2-1
CDR3: CASSDGTRVNEQFF
DNA: TGCGCCAGCAGTGATGGGACTAGGGTAAATGAGCAGTTCTTC

size: -
D: TRBD1
V: TRBV18
J: TRBJ1-2
CDR3: CASSSPGQGINYGYTF
DNA: TGTGCCAGCTCATCCCCGGGACAGGGGATTAACTATGGCTACACCTTC

size: -
D: TRBD1
V: TRBV3-1/TRBV3-2
J: TRBJ1-2
CDR3: CASSQGQGSGYTF
DNA: TGTGCCAGCAGCCAAGGACAGGGAAGTGGCTACACCTTC

size: few
D: -
V: TRBV28
J: TRBJ1-5
CDR3: CASSSQGPETRSNQPQHF
DNA: TGTGCCAGCAGTTCTCAGGGCCCTGAAACACGCAGCAATCAGCCCCAGCATTTT

size: -
D: TRBD2
V: TRBV18
J: TRBJ2-3
CDR3: CASSPSSGSSGDTQYF
DNA: TGTGCCAGCTCACCCTCTAGCGGGAGTTCAGGAGATACGCAGTATTTT

size: -
D: -
V: TRBV7-9
J: TRBJ1-1
CDR3: CASSPLSTEAFF
DNA: TGTGCCAGCAGCCCCCTAAGCACTGAAGCTTTCTTT

size: -
D: -
V: TRBV2
J: TRBJ2-1
CDR3: CASRGGLNEQFF
DNA: TGTGCCAGCAGGGGGGGGCTCAATGAGCAGTTCTTC

size: -
D: -
V: TRBV15
J: TRBJ2-3
CDR3: CATSRGGPTDTQYF
DNA: TGTGCCACCAGCAGAGGAGGGCCCACAGATACGCAGTATTTT

size: -
D: TRBD2
V: TRBV11-2
J: TRBJ2-3
CDR3: CASSFLAGGGTDTQYF
DNA: TGTGCCAGCAGCTTCCTAGCGGGAGGAGGAACAGATACGCAGTATTTT

size: -
D: TRBD1
V: TRBV7-6
J: TRBJ2-5
CDR3: CASSHPPGQGLETQYF
DNA: TGTGCCAGCAGCCACCCCCCGGGACAGGGGTTGGAGACCCAGTACTTC

size: few
D: TRBD1
V: TRBV7-9
J: TRBJ1-5
CDR3: CASSHTGEQPQHF
DNA: TGTGCCAGCAGCCATACAGGGGAACAGCCCCAGCATTTT

size: -
D: -
V: TRBV5-4
J: TRBJ1-2
CDR3: CASSKPANYGYTF
DNA: TGTGCCAGCAGCAAACCAGCTAACTATGGCTACACCTTC

size: -
D: TRBD1
V: TRBV27
J: TRBJ1-4
CDR3: CASSPSGTGWLTNEKLFF
DNA: TGTGCCAGCAGTCCGTCCGGGACAGGGTGGTTAACTAATGAAAAACTGTTTTTT

size: -
D: -
V: TRBV19
J: TRBJ1-6
CDR3: CASSAGMGNSPLHF
DNA: TGTGCCAGTAGTGCGGGGATGGGTAATTCACCCCTCCACTTT

size: -
D: TRBD2
V: TRBV13
J: TRBJ2-3
CDR3: CASSSTSGGAVTDTQYF
DNA: TGTGCCAGCAGCTCTACTAGCGGGGGGGCCGTAACAGATACGCAGTATTTT

size: -
D: -
V: TRBV28
J: TRBJ1-4
CDR3: CASSLSQGRGEKLFF
DNA: TGTGCCAGCAGTCTAAGCCAGGGGAGGGGTGAAAAACTGTTTTTT

size: -
D: -
V: TRBV19
J: TRBJ2-1
CDR3: CASSIAGPGSTSYNEQFF
DNA: TGTGCCAGTAGTATTGCGGGCCCCGGGAGTACGTCCTACAATGAGCAGTTCTTC

size: once
D: TRBD1
V: TRBV3-1/TRBV3-2
J: TRBJ1-2
CDR3: CASSQDRSWGPHGYTF
DNA: TGTGCCAGCAGCCAGGACAGGTCGTGGGGACCTCATGGCTACACCTTC

size: few
D: TRBD2
V: TRBV28
J: TRBJ2-7
CDR3: CASSRSGLAGGHASYEQYF
DNA: TGTGCCAGCAGCCGTTCCGGACTAGCGGGAGGTCATGCTTCCTACGAGCAGTACTTC

size: -
D: -
V: TRBV6-5
J: TRBJ1-5
CDR3: CASSYSTKQPQHF
DNA: TGTGCCAGCAGTTACTCTACTAAGCAGCCCCAGCATTTT

size: once
D: TRBD1
V: TRBV19
J: TRBJ1-5
CDR3: CASTAFRGQSNQPQHF
DNA: TGTGCCAGTACCGCCTTTAGGGGGCAGAGCAATCAGCCCCAGCATTTT

size: -
D: -
V: TRBV11-2
J: TRBJ2-7
CDR3: CASSPTQLGIGEQYF
DNA: TGTGCCAGCAGCCCTACCCAGCTGGGCATAGGCGAGCAGTACTTC

size: -
D: TRBD1
V: TRBV10-1
J: TRBJ2-2
CDR3: CASSAGQGVGNTGELFF
DNA: TGCGCCAGCAGTGCGGGGCAGGGGGTAGGGAACACCGGGGAGCTGTTTTTT

size: once
D: -
V: TRBV2
J: TRBJ1-3
CDR3: CASSEAPPGFSGNTIYF
DNA: TGTGCCAGCAGTGAAGCCCCCCCGGGGTTCTCTGGAAACACCATATATTTT

size: -
D: -
V: TRBV30
J: TRBJ1-1
CDR3: CAWSPGMNTEAFF
DNA: TGTGCCTGGAGTCCCGGGATGAACACTGAAGCTTTCTTT

size: -
D: -
V: TRBV5-1
J: TRBJ2-7
CDR3: CASSLAGVAVYEQYF
DNA: TGCGCCAGCAGCTTGGCAGGGGTCGCGGTCTACGAGCAGTACTTC

size: -
D: -
V: TRBV7-9
J: TRBJ2-5
CDR3: CASSLAGPGQETQYF
DNA: TGTGCCAGCAGCTTGGCCGGCCCGGGGCAAGAGACCCAGTACTTC

size: once
D: -
V: TRBV5-4
J: TRBJ2-2
CDR3: CASSLVGGELFF
DNA: TGTGCCAGCAGCTTGGTCGGCGGGGAGCTGTTTTTT